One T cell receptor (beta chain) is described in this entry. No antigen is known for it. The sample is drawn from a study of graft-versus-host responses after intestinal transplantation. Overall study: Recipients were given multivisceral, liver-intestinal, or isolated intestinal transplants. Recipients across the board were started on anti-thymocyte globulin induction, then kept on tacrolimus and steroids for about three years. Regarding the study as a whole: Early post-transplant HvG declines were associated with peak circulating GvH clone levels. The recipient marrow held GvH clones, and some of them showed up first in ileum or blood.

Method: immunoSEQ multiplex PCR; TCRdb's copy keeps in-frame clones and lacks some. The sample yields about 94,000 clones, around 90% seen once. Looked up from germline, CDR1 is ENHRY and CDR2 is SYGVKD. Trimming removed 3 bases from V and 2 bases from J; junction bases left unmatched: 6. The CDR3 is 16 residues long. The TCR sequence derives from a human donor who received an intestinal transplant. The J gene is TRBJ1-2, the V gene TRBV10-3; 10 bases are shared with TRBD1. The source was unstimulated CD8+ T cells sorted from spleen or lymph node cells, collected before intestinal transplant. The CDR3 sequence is CAISEAPGQGNYGYTF. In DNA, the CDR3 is TGTGCCATCAGTGAAGCACCGGGACAGGGGAACTATGGCTACACCTTC.